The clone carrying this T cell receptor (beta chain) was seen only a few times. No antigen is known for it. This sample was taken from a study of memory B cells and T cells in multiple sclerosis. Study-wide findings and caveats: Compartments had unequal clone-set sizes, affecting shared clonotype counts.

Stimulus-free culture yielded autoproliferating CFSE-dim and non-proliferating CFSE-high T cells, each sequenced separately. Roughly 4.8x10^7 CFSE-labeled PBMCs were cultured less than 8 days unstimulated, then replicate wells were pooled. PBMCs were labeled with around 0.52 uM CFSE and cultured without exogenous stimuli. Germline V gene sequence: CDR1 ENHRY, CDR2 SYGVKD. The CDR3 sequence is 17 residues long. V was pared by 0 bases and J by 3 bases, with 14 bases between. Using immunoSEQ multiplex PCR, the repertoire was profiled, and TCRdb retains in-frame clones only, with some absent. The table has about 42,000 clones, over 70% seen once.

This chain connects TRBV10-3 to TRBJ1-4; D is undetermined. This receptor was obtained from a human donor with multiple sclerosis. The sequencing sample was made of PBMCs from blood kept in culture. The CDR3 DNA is TGTGCCATCAGTGAGTCGAGAGAGTGGGCAGCTAATGAAAAACTGTTTTTT. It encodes CAISESREWAANEKLFF.